These T cell receptor beta chains were read from a single sample in a study of blood T cells in healthy people across ages. TCRdb processed the 5' RACE reads anew with MiXCR; each CDR3 protein has one entry. The table shows some 1.5 million distinct CDR3 sequences, with 28% occurring only once. Sequencing input: blood. The receptors were gathered from a woman aged 25 to 39 in good health. Both conserved end residues are part of each CDR3. D genes are given only for firm matches. Size is omitted from some rows. Given values are once, few, many or a class for expanded clones.

J: TRBJ2-3; D: TRBD2; V: TRBV20-1; size: .; length: 14; DNA: TGCAGTGCTTACCCCCCAGCGGGGACAGATACGCAGTATTTT; CDR3: CSAYPPAGTDTQYF
J: TRBJ2-1; D: TRBD2; V: TRBV20-1; size: many; length: 16; DNA: TGCAGTGCTAGGCCGCCCAGCGGGGGGAATTACAATGAGCAGTTCTTC; CDR3: CSARPPSGGNYNEQFF
J: TRBJ2-3; D: TRBD2; V: TRBV10-3; size: .; length: 15; DNA: TGTGCCATCAGTGAACTAGCGGGAGGCACAGATACGCAGTATTTT; CDR3: CAISELAGGTDTQYF
J: TRBJ2-5; D: .; V: TRBV29-1; size: many; length: 15; DNA: TGCAGCGTTGAAGAAACAGCCTTACCCCAAGAGACCCAGTACTTC; CDR3: CSVEETALPQETQYF
J: TRBJ1-2; D: .; V: TRBV6-6; size: .; length: 15; DNA: TGTGCCACCCACATAGGGGGGTACTTGAACTATGGCTACACCTTC; CDR3: CATHIGGYLNYGYTF
J: TRBJ2-1; D: TRBD2; V: TRBV10-2; size: many; length: 16; DNA: TGCGCCAGCAGGGGAACTAGCGGGGGCTCCTACAATGAGCAGTTCTTC; CDR3: CASRGTSGGSYNEQFF
J: TRBJ1-2; D: .; V: TRBV20-1; size: .; length: 11; DNA: TGCAGTGCTATCTACAGGGAGGGCTACACCTTC; CDR3: CSAIYREGYTF
J: TRBJ1-1; D: TRBD1; V: TRBV6-5; size: .; length: 18; DNA: TGTACCAGCAGTTACTCGAGTAACCAGGGGGCGAGCAACACTGAAGCTTTCTTT; CDR3: CTSSYSSNQGASNTEAFF
J: TRBJ2-1; D: .; V: TRBV14; size: few; length: 14; DNA: TGTGCCAGCAGCCAAGATAGGGGAGACAATGAGCAGTTCTTC; CDR3: CASSQDRGDNEQFF
J: TRBJ2-7; D: .; V: TRBV7-2; size: few; length: 15; DNA: TGTGCCAGCAGCTGGAGACAGTCTTTTTCCGTCGAGCAGTACTTC; CDR3: CASSWRQSFSVEQYF
J: TRBJ2-7; D: TRBD2; V: TRBV29-1; size: .; length: 13; DNA: TGCAGCTCCCGCGGACTAGCGGGATATGAGCAGTACTTC; CDR3: CSSRGLAGYEQYF
J: TRBJ2-2; D: .; V: TRBV29-1; size: .; length: 13; DNA: TGCAGCGTTGCCGCTCGATTGCCCGGGGAGCTGTTTTTT; CDR3: CSVAARLPGELFF
J: TRBJ1-1; D: TRBD1; V: TRBV7-9; size: .; length: 14; DNA: TGTGCCAGCAGCTCGGACAGGGGGCAGGTTGAAGCTTTCTTT; CDR3: CASSSDRGQVEAFF
J: TRBJ2-5; D: .; V: TRBV11-3; size: .; length: 10; DNA: TGTACCAGCAGCTTACCCGGGCAGTACTTC; CDR3: CTSSLPGQYF
J: TRBJ1-2; D: TRBD1; V: TRBV12-3/TRBV12-4; size: few; length: 13; DNA: TGTGCCAGCGGGACAGGGGGCCGATATGGCTACACCTTC; CDR3: CASGTGGRYGYTF
J: TRBJ2-7; D: .; V: TRBV7-9; size: .; length: 14; DNA: TGTGCCAGCAGCTTAGGCGGTAACACCTACGAGCAGTACTTC; CDR3: CASSLGGNTYEQYF
J: TRBJ2-7; D: TRBD1; V: TRBV5-5; size: .; length: 14; DNA: TGTGCCAGCAGCGTAAGGGACAGGGTCGACGAGCAGTACTTC; CDR3: CASSVRDRVDEQYF
J: TRBJ2-1; D: TRBD2; V: TRBV2; size: .; length: 16; DNA: TGTGCCAGCAATGGTCGGCGGGAGGGTAACTACAATGAGCAGTTCTTC; CDR3: CASNGRREGNYNEQFF
J: TRBJ2-1; D: .; V: TRBV24-1; size: .; length: 19; DNA: TGTGCCACCAGTGATTTGAGGGGAGAACAGGGCCCACTCTACAATGAGCAGTTCTTC; CDR3: CATSDLRGEQGPLYNEQFF
J: TRBJ1-1; D: .; V: TRBV6-5; size: .; length: 13; DNA: TGTGCCAGCAGTGAAAGACAGGACGATGAAGCTTTCTTT; CDR3: CASSERQDDEAFF
J: TRBJ2-3; D: .; V: TRBV3-1; size: few; length: 13; DNA: TGTGCCAGCAGCCAAGCGCAGCCAGATACGCAGTATTTT; CDR3: CASSQAQPDTQYF
J: TRBJ1-2; D: .; V: TRBV6-2/TRBV6-3; size: .; length: 11; DNA: TGTGCCAACGCTACTACCTATGGCTACACCTTC; CDR3: CANATTYGYTF
J: TRBJ1-1; D: TRBD1; V: TRBV11-2; size: few; length: 13; DNA: TGTGCCAGCACCCGACAGGGGTGGTCTGAAGCTTTCTTT; CDR3: CASTRQGWSEAFF
J: TRBJ1-1; D: .; V: TRBV5-1; size: few; length: 12; DNA: TGCGCCAGCAGCGGCCCGACAGGTGAAGCTTTCTTT; CDR3: CASSGPTGEAFF
J: TRBJ2-3; D: TRBD2; V: TRBV4-2; size: .; length: 17; DNA: TGTGCCAGCAGCCAAGGGAAGCGGGGGGGTACCACAGATACGCAGTATTTT; CDR3: CASSQGKRGGTTDTQYF
J: TRBJ2-3; D: TRBD2; V: TRBV5-4; size: few; length: 18; DNA: TGTGCCAGCAGCCCTGGACTAGCGGGGTTTTCATACGCAGATACGCAGTATTTT; CDR3: CASSPGLAGFSYADTQYF
J: TRBJ1-1; D: .; V: TRBV6-5; size: .; length: 13; DNA: TGTGCCAGCAGTTACATCAGGAACACTGAAGCTTTCTTT; CDR3: CASSYIRNTEAFF
J: TRBJ2-1; D: TRBD2; V: TRBV15; size: .; length: 14; DNA: TGTACCACCAGCAGTGCGGGGGTTAGCAATGAGCAGTTCTTC; CDR3: CTTSSAGVSNEQFF
J: TRBJ1-2; D: .; V: TRBV5-1; size: few; length: 13; DNA: TGCGCCAGCAGCTCCAACAGGGCGCTCGGCTACACCTTC; CDR3: CASSSNRALGYTF
J: TRBJ2-1; D: .; V: TRBV7-2; size: .; length: 14; DNA: TGTGCCAGCAGCTTATTTCGGAGGGACCATGAGCAGTTCTTC; CDR3: CASSLFRRDHEQFF
J: TRBJ2-7; D: .; V: TRBV5-1; size: .; length: 14; DNA: TGCGCCAGCAGCGCGGAGGGGACCCCTACAAAGCAGTACTTC; CDR3: CASSAEGTPTKQYF
J: TRBJ2-3; D: .; V: TRBV20-1; size: .; length: 14; DNA: TGCAGTGCTAGAGTCGAGGGGGGAACAGATACGCAGTATTTT; CDR3: CSARVEGGTDTQYF
J: TRBJ1-2; D: TRBD1; V: TRBV7-2; size: .; length: 15; DNA: TGTGCCAGCAGCATCGAAACCAGGGGGCTCGGAGGCTACACCTTC; CDR3: CASSIETRGLGGYTF
J: TRBJ2-7; D: .; V: TRBV5-1; size: .; length: 13; DNA: TGCGCCAGCAGACCAAACAGGGACAACGAGCAGTACTTC; CDR3: CASRPNRDNEQYF
J: TRBJ2-5; D: TRBD1; V: TRBV6-1; size: .; length: 14; DNA: TGTGCCAGCAGGGACAGGTGGCGTCTAGATCCCCAGTACTTC; CDR3: CASRDRWRLDPQYF
J: TRBJ2-5; D: .; V: TRBV12-3/TRBV12-4; size: .; length: 15; DNA: TGTGCCAGCAGTCCCCTTGACGGGTCCGAGGAGACCCAGTACTTC; CDR3: CASSPLDGSEETQYF
J: TRBJ2-1; D: TRBD1; V: TRBV18; size: .; length: 14; DNA: TGTGCCAGCTCACCGACAGGGTATCACAATGAGCAGTTCTTC; CDR3: CASSPTGYHNEQFF
J: TRBJ1-2; D: .; V: TRBV5-1; size: few; length: 14; DNA: TGCGCCGGCAGCTTGGCCAAGGGGACGGATGGCTACACCTTC; CDR3: CAGSLAKGTDGYTF
J: TRBJ2-7; D: .; V: TRBV28; size: few; length: 11; DNA: TGTGCCAGCACCTACAGAAACGAGCAGTACTTC; CDR3: CASTYRNEQYF
J: TRBJ1-5; D: .; V: TRBV25-1; size: .; length: 14; DNA: TGTGCCAGCAGTGGTGACTATAGCAATCAGCCCCAGCATTTT; CDR3: CASSGDYSNQPQHF
J: TRBJ2-1; D: .; V: TRBV18; size: .; length: 14; DNA: TGTGCCAGCTCACCACCGGAGACGGGAAATGAGCAGTTCTTC; CDR3: CASSPPETGNEQFF
J: TRBJ2-7; D: .; V: TRBV5-6; size: .; length: 15; DNA: TGTGCCAGCAGCGAGACACCGGACACCGGCTACGAGCAGTACTTC; CDR3: CASSETPDTGYEQYF
J: TRBJ1-4; D: TRBD1; V: TRBV20-1; size: .; length: 13; DNA: TGCAGTGCTACCGGGACAGTGAAGGAAAAACTGTTTTTT; CDR3: CSATGTVKEKLFF
J: TRBJ2-5; D: TRBD1; V: TRBV7-2; size: few; length: 13; DNA: TGTGCCAGCACCCCAGGGACAGTGGAGACCCAGTACTTC; CDR3: CASTPGTVETQYF
J: TRBJ2-7; D: .; V: TRBV28; size: .; length: 17; DNA: TGTGCCACACTTGGACCCACGGGACATCTCTCCTACAATGAGCAGTACTTC; CDR3: CATLGPTGHLSYNEQYF
J: TRBJ1-2; D: .; V: TRBV7-2; size: many; length: 16; DNA: TGTGCCAGCAGCTTAGGGGCTGGGGGCAGGGGATCTGGCTACACCTTC; CDR3: CASSLGAGGRGSGYTF
J: TRBJ2-1; D: TRBD2; V: TRBV6-2/TRBV6-3; size: .; length: 15; DNA: TGTGCCAGCAGCCCGGGACTAGTAAGTCTCAATGAGCAGTTCTTC; CDR3: CASSPGLVSLNEQFF
J: TRBJ2-7; D: .; V: TRBV25-1; size: many; length: 16; DNA: TGTGCCAGCAGTGAAGGGGGCTGGGGTAACCCCTACGAGCAGTACTTC; CDR3: CASSEGGWGNPYEQYF
J: TRBJ2-5; D: .; V: TRBV29-1; size: many; length: 14; DNA: TGCAGCGTTGATGCCAGGGGAAGTCAAGAGACCCAGTACTTC; CDR3: CSVDARGSQETQYF
J: TRBJ2-4; D: TRBD1; V: TRBV10-3; size: many; length: 14; DNA: TGTGCCATCAGTGCCGGACAGGCTAGAAACATTCAGTACTTC; CDR3: CAISAGQARNIQYF
J: TRBJ2-3; D: .; V: TRBV4-1; size: .; length: 16; DNA: TGCGCCAGCAGCCCCACTGGGACGGTCAGCACAGATACGCAGTATTTT; CDR3: CASSPTGTVSTDTQYF
J: TRBJ1-1; D: TRBD1; V: TRBV3-1; size: .; length: 14; DNA: TGTGCCAGCAGCCAAGAGTATCAGGGGGATCAAGCTTTCTTT; CDR3: CASSQEYQGDQAFF
J: TRBJ1-1; D: .; V: TRBV5-1; size: few; length: 14; DNA: TGCGCCAGCGCTAGGGGTAGGATGAACACTGAAGCTTTCTTT; CDR3: CASARGRMNTEAFF